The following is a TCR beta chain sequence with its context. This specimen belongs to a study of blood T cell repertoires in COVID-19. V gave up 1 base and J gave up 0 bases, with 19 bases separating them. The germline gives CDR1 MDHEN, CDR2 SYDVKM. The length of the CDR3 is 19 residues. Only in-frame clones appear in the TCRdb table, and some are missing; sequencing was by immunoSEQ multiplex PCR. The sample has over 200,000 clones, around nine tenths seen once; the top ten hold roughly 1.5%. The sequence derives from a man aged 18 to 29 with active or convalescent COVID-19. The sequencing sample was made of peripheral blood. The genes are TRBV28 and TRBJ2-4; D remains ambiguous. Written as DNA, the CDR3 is TGTGCCAGCAGTTTATATTATTCGGGTAAACTTCTAGCCAAAAACATTCAGTACTTC. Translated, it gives CASSLYYSGKLLAKNIQYF.